Below, 13 T cell receptor beta chains from the same sample are listed, as sequenced in a study of blood T cells in healthy people across ages. Then a second PCR, running about 6 to 11 cycles, was carried out with a sample-barcoded 5' primer and a J-beta primer mix. In TCRdb, the 5' RACE reads were re-called with MiXCR into one record per CDR3 protein. The profile shows 700,000 to 800,000 distinct CDR3 sequences, roughly 44% of them singletons. Sequencing was carried out using blood. These receptors all come from an older woman in good health.

This clonotype is a singleton in its sample. This could be a read error, since a much larger clone is one nucleotide away. This chain connects TRBV27 to TRBJ1-2, with TRBD1 matching 7 bases. The CDR3 consists of 14 residues. Germline V gene sequence: CDR1 MNHEY, CDR2 SMNVEV (reference sequence). V was pared by 4 bases and J by 4 bases, with 6 bases of the junction left unmatched. In DNA form, the CDR3 reads TGTGCCAGCAGTTCCGGACAGGAAGGCTATGGCTACACCTTC. Its translation: CASSSGQEGYGYTF.

This clonotype was seen only a few times. V usage is TRBV6-2 or TRBV6-3 and J usage is TRBJ2-1, with TRBD2 as a possible D gene (5 bases). With 0 bases removed from V and 8 bases from J, the gap between germline ends came to 11 bases. The CDR3 is 14 amino acids. Germline V CDR1 and CDR2: MNHEY, SVGEGT. The CDR3 reads CASSYSMRDHEQFF. For the CDR3, the DNA is TGTGCCAGCAGTTACTCGATGAGGGATCATGAGCAGTTCTTC.

To note about this clonotype: A junction end diverges from the germline sequence, so it may reflect a read error. The V call is TRBV24-1, the J call TRBJ2-1, with 9 nucleotides matching TRBD2. This CDR3 spans 13 amino acids. Germline CDR1 and CDR2: KGHDR and SFDVKD. The DNA for the CDR3 is TGTGCCGCAGGTAGCGGGAGACGGAATGAGCGGTTCTTC. It codes for CAAGSGRRNERFF.

The chain couples TRBV20-1 to TRBJ2-4, with 9 bases lining up with TRBD2. CDR1 DFQATT and CDR2 SNEGSKA come from the germline V gene (reference sequence). This CDR3 spans 15 amino acids. J lost 4 bases, V lost 1 base, and 5 bases had no gene match. The CDR3 is CSARGATSGKNIQYF. CDR3 DNA: TGCAGTGCTAGAGGAGCGACTAGCGGTAAAAACATTCAGTACTTC.

V gene TRBV20-1 combines with J gene TRBJ2-5; perhaps TRBD2 as D (6 bases). Germline assignment: CDR1 DFQATT and CDR2 SNEGSKA (reference sequence). Trimming removed 7 bases from V and 2 bases from J, with 14 bases in between. CDR3 length: 13 residues. CDR3 loop: CSGIAASQETQYF. CDR3 DNA: TGCAGTGGGATAGCGGCAAGTCAAGAGACCCAGTACTTC.

V usage is TRBV28 and J usage is TRBJ2-5; D is undetermined. Germline CDR1 is MDHEN and CDR2 is SYDVKM. The germline V and J ends were trimmed by 6 bases and 7 bases, with 18 bases remaining between them. This CDR3 is built from 14 residues. As DNA, the CDR3 is TGTGCCAGCAGGGGTGGCCGCCCGGTTGGGACCCAGTACTTC. Its protein product is CASRGGRPVGTQYF.

The chain recombines TRBV11-2 with TRBJ2-1; tentatively, D is TRBD2 (6 bases). Germline assignment: CDR1 SGHAT and CDR2 FQNNGV. V was clipped by 5 bases and J by 2 bases, with 19 bases between them. CDR3 size: 17 residues. This CDR3 is CASSPGTPTGAYNEQFF. CDR3 bases: TGTGCCAGCAGCCCCGGGACCCCCACGGGGGCCTACAATGAGCAGTTCTTC.

This clonotype has a handful of counts. This chain links TRBV27 with TRBJ1-1; D unclear. Looked up from germline, CDR1 is MNHEY and CDR2 is SMNVEV (reference sequence). The CDR3 sequence is 15 residues long. The ends were cut back, 7 bases at V and 7 bases at J, with 22 bases in the middle. CDR3 in DNA: TGTGCCAGCATCAATCCCACCGCTGGGTGGGGTGAAGCTTTCTTT. Its translation: CASINPTAGWGEAFF.

About this clonotype itself: A read error may explain this, as a much larger clone is one base away. The genes are TRBV27 and TRBJ2-1, with 7 bases aligning to TRBD1. Germline values: CDR1 MNHEY, CDR2 SMNVEV (reference sequence). The CDR3 covers 16 residues. In nucleotides, the CDR3 is TGTGCCAGCAGTCAAAGGACAGGAGGCTCCTACGATGAGCAGTTCTTC. Encoded protein: CASSQRTGGSYDEQFF.

This clonotype came up a few times. The chain has TRBV12-3 or TRBV12-4 and TRBJ2-1; tentatively, D is TRBD1 or TRBD2 (7 bases each). This CDR3 comprises 15 residues. V was cut by 5 bases and J by 10 bases, with 21 bases left in between. CDR3 in DNA: TGTGCCAGCAGTCCAGGGGGGGGCGGTCGAACGGAGCAGTTCTTC. It specifies CASSPGGGGRTEQFF.

This chain joins TRBV19 and TRBJ2-1; TRBD1 aligns across 7 bases. Looked up from germline, CDR1 is LNHDA and CDR2 is SQIVND (reference sequence). V lost 5 bases to trimming and J lost 4 bases; unmatched junction nucleotides: 11. CDR3 length: 16 amino acids. The CDR3 reads CASSSPPGQIYNEQFF. CDR3 nucleotides: TGTGCCAGTAGTTCCCCTCCGGGACAGATTTACAATGAGCAGTTCTTC.

A word on this clonotype: The conserved closing phenylalanine or tryptophan is absent in this CDR3, likely reflecting a read error. The V gene is TRBV29-1, the J gene TRBJ2-7, with 10 bases matching TRBD2. The trim removed 1 base at V and 5 bases at J, leaving 8 bases unmatched. The CDR3 is 15 residues long. Germline CDR1 SQVTM, CDR2 ANQGSEA. The CDR3 here is CSVEGAGLATNEQYY. In DNA, the CDR3 is TGCAGCGTTGAAGGGGCGGGACTAGCGACAAACGAGCAGTACTAC.

The chain uses TRBV6-2 or TRBV6-3 and TRBJ2-3, with 8 bases matching TRBD1. Germline V gene lookup returns CDR1 MNHEY and CDR2 SVGEGT. V was clipped by 6 bases and J by 4 bases; unmatched bases: 3. The CDR3 is 13 residues long. DNA of the CDR3: TGTGCCAGCAGGAGGACAGGGTCAGATACGCAGTATTTT. Its translation: CASRRTGSDTQYF.